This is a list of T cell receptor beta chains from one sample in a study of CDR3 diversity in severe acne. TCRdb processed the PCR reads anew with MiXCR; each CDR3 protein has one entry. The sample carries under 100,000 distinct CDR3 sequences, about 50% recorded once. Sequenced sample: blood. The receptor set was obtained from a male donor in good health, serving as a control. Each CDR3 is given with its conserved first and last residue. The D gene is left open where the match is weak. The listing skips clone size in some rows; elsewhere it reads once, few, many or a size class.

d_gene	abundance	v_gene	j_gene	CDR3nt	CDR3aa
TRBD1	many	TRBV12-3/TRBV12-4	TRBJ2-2	TGTGCCAGCAGCCCAGGGGGCCGGACCGGGGAGCTGTTTTTT	CASSPGGRTGELFF
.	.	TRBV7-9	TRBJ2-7	TGTGCCAGCAGCTTCCGACTCACCGAGCAGTACTTC	CASSFRLTEQYF
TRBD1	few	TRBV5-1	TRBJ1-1	TGCGCCGAGGAGGGGGCGCGTACTGAAGCTTTCTTT	CAEEGARTEAFF
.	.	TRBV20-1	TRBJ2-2	TGCAGTGCGGCCCCCGGGGCCGACGGGGAGCTGTTTTTT	CSAAPGADGELFF
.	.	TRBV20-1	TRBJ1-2	TGCAGTGCTAGAGAGAGCGGAGACTATGGCTACACCTTC	CSARESGDYGYTF
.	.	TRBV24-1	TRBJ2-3	TGTGCCACCAGTGACCCCCGGAGCACAGATACGCAGTATTTT	CATSDPRSTDTQYF
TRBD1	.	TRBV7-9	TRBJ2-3	TGTGCCAGCAGCGTGCAGACAGGGGGGAGCACAGATACGCAGTATTTT	CASSVQTGGSTDTQYF
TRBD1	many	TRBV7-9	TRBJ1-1	TGTGCCAGCAGCTTAGGAGGGACAGACATTGAAGCTTTCTTT	CASSLGGTDIEAFF
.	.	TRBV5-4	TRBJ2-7	TGTGCCAGGGGGGGGGGCTACTACGAGCAGTACTTC	CARGGGYYEQYF
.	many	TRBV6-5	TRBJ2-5	TGTGCCAGCAGTTACTCTATGGAGGGTATGGAGACCCAGTACTTC	CASSYSMEGMETQYF
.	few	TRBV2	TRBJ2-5	TGTGCCAGCAGTGACAGGGCCTTTCAAGAGACCCAGTACTTC	CASSDRAFQETQYF
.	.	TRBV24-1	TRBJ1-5	TGTGCCACCAGTGACCGGACTGTTAGCGATCAGCCCCAGCATTTT	CATSDRTVSDQPQHF
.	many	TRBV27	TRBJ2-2	TGTGCCAGCAGTTTATTTAGGGACACCGGGGAGCTGTTTTTT	CASSLFRDTGELFF
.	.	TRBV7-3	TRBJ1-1	TGTGCCAGCAGCTCGGGGCGAGTTGCTTTCTTT	CASSSGRVAFF
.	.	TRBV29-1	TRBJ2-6	TGCAGCGTTATGGGGAGTGCTGGGGCCAACGTCCTGACTTTC	CSVMGSAGANVLTF
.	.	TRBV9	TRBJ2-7	TGTGCCAGCAGCGAGGGGTTGGCGGGGTCCTACGAGCAGTACTTC	CASSEGLAGSYEQYF
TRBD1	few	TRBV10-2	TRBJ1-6	TGCGCCAGCAGCTCGGGACAGGATAATTCACCCCTCCACTTT	CASSSGQDNSPLHF
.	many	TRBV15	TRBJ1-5	TGTGCCACCAGCTTAAGGGTGGCTCAGCCCCAGCATTTT	CATSLRVAQPQHF
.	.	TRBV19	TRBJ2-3	TGTGCCAGTAGTCCTGGCGATACGCAGTATTTT	CASSPGDTQYF
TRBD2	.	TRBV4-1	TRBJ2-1	TGCGCCAGCAGCCAAGGCACTAGCGGGACTCAGAGCTACAATGAGCAGTTCTTC	CASSQGTSGTQSYNEQFF
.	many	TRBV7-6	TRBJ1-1	TGTGCCAGTGGGGGGATGAACACTGAAGCTTTCTTT	CASGGMNTEAFF
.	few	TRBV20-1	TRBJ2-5	TGCAGTGCTTGCCGGGACAACCAAGAGACCCAGTACTTC	CSACRDNQETQYF
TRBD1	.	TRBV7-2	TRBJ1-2	TGTGCCAGCAGCAAAGAGCCCTTCAGGGGGCTAGGGTATGGCTACACCTTC	CASSKEPFRGLGYGYTF
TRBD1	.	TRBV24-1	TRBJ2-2	TGTGCCACCAGCGACAGGGATCGGTTTGACACCGGGGAGCTGTTTTTT	CATSDRDRFDTGELFF
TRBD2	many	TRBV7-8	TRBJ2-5	TGTGCCAGCAGCACACACGGGACTAGCGGGAACCTGTACCAAGAGACCCAGTACTTC	CASSTHGTSGNLYQETQYF
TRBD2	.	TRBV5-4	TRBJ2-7	TGTGCCAGCAGCTTTACTAGCGGCCCCTGCGAGCAGTACTTC	CASSFTSGPCEQYF
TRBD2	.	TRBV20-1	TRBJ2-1	TGCAGTGCTAGAGTCCAGCTAGCGGGAGGGCCTGGTCTCTTC	CSARVQLAGGPGLF
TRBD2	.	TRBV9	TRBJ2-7	TGTGCCAGCAGCGTTGGACTAGCGGGAGTGGGGGAGCAGTACTTC	CASSVGLAGVGEQYF
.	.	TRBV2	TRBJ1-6	TGTGCCAGCAGGGAAAGCGGGGGTTCACCCCTCCACTTT	CASRESGGSPLHF
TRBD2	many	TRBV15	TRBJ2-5	TGTGCCACCAGCAGCGCTGCCCCTGGGAGGGAAGAGACCCAGTACTTC	CATSSAAPGREETQYF
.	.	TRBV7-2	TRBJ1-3	TGTGCCAGCAGCTTGACCAGGGGCTCTGGAAACACCATATATTTT	CASSLTRGSGNTIYF
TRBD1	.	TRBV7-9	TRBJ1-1	TGTGCCAGCAGCTCGGGGACAGCGTTCAACACTGAAGCTTTCTTT	CASSSGTAFNTEAFF
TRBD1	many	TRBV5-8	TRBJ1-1	TGTGCCAGCAGCTTTACAGGGGTGGCTGAAGCTTTCTTT	CASSFTGVAEAFF
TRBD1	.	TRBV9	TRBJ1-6	TGTGCCAGCAGCGATAACAGGGGCGCCGCTAATTCACCCCTCCACTTT	CASSDNRGAANSPLHF
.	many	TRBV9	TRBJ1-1	TGTGCCAGCAGCGTTCCTTGGGGCGGTAGTTGGGACACTGAAGCTTTCTTT	CASSVPWGGSWDTEAFF
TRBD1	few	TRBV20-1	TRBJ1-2	TGCAGTGCTAGAGCGGGACAGGGGGCCTATGGCTACACCTTC	CSARAGQGAYGYTF
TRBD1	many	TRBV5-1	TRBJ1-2	TGCGCCAGCAGCCCTACAGGGGGGAACTATGGCTACACCTTC	CASSPTGGNYGYTF
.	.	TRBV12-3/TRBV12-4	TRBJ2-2	TGTGCCAGCAGTTTTGGCGCCGGAAGGGAGCTGTTTTTT	CASSFGAGRELFF
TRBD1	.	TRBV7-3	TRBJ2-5	TGTGCCAGCAGCTTGGGGAGAGGGACAGATGAGACCCAGTACTTC	CASSLGRGTDETQYF
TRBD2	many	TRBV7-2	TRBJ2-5	TGTGCCAGCAGCTTAGCGATGATAGCGGGGGAGGTGACCCAGTACTTC	CASSLAMIAGEVTQYF
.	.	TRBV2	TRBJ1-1	TGTGCCAGCAGCCAAGATCTGGACCTTGAAGCTTTCTTT	CASSQDLDLEAFF
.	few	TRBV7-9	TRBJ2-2	TGTGCCAGCAGCTTAGCGGGAGTCACCGGGGAGCTGTTTTTT	CASSLAGVTGELFF
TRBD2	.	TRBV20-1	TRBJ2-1	TGCAGTGCCGCGGGAGGGCCGGCGGATGAGCAGTTCTTC	CSAAGGPADEQFF
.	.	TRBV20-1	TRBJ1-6	TGCAGTGCTAGGTGGGGGGAGGGTAGTTCACCCCTCCACTTT	CSARWGEGSSPLHF
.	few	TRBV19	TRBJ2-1	TGTGCCACAACAGGGATGGATAGCTACAATGAGCAGTTCTTC	CATTGMDSYNEQFF
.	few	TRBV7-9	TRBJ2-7	TGTGCCAGCAGCCACCAATACGAGCAGTACTTC	CASSHQYEQYF
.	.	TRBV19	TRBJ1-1	TGTGCCAGTAACCACAGGGAAAGGACTGAAGCTTTCTTT	CASNHRERTEAFF
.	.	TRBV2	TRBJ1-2	TGTGCCAGCATGGAGGGATCTAACTATGGCTACACCTTC	CASMEGSNYGYTF